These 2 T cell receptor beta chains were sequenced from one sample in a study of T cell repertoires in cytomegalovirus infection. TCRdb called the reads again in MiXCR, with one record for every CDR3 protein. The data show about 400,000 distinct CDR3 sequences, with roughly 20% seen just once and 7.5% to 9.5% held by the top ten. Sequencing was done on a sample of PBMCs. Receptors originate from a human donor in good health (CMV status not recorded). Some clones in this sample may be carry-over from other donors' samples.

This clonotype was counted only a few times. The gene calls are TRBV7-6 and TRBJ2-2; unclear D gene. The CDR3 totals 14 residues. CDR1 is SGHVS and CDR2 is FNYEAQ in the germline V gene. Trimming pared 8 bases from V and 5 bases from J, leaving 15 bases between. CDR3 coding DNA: TGTGCCAGCGTACCTCTCGGAGCTACCGGGGAGCTGTTTTTT. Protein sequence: CASVPLGATGELFF.

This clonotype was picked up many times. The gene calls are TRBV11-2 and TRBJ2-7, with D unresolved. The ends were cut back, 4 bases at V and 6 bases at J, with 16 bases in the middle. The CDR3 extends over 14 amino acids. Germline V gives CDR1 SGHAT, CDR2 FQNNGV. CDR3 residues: CASSSAGPTGEQYF. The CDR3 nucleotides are TGTGCCAGCAGCTCGGCTGGGCCGACGGGCGAGCAGTACTTC. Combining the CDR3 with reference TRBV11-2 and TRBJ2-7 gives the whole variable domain EAGVAQSPRYKIIEKRQSVAFWCNPISGHATLYWYQQILGQGPKLLIQFQNNGVVDDSQLPKDRFSAERLKGVDSTLKIQPAKLEDSAVYLCASSSAGPTGEQYFGPGTRLTVT.